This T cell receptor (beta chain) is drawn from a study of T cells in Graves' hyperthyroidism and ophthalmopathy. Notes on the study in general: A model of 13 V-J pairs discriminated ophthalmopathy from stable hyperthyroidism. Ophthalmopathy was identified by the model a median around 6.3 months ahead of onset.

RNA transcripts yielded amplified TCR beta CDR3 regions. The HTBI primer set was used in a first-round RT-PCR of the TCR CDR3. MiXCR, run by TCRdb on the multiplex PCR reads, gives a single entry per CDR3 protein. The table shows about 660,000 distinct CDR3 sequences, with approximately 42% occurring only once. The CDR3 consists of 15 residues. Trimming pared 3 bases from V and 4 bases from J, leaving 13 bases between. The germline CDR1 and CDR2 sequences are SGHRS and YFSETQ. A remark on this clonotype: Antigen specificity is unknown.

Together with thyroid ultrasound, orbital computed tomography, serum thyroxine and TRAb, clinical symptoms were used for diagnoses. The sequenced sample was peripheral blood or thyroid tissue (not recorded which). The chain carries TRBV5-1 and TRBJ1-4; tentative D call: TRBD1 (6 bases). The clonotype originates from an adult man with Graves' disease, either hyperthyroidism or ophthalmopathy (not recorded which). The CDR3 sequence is CASSSTGTYNEKLFF. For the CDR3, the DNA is TGCGCCAGCAGCTCCACAGGGACCTATAATGAAAAACTGTTTTTT.